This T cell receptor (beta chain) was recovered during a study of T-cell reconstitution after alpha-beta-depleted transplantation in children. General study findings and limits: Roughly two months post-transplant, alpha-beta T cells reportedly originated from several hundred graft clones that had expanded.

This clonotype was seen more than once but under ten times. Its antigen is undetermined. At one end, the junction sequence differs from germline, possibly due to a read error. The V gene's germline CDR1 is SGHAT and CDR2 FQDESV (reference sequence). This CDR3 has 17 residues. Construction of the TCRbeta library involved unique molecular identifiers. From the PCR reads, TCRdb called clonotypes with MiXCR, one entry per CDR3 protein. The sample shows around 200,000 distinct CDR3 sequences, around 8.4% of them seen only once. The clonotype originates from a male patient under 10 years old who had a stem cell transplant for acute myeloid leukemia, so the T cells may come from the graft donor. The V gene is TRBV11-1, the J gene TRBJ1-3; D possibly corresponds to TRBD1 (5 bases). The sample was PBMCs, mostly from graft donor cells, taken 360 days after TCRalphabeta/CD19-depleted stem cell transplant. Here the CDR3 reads CASTLTTAGISGNTIYF. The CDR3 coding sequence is TGTGCCAGCACCTTAACGACAGCGGGCATCTCTGGAAACACCATATATTTT.